This TCR beta chain was recovered during a study of T cells in tuberculosis. Libraries were prepared by immunoSEQ multiplex PCR; TCRdb keeps only in-frame clonotypes and omits some of them. The sample includes 25,000 or so clones, nearly 90% of them seen just once. Sequenced sample: PBMCs. The sequence was collected from a donor aged 10-29 years with latent tuberculosis or without tuberculosis infection.

The CDR3 loop is CASCNRLASTDTQYF. The CDR3, as DNA: TGCGCCAGCTGCAATCGACTGGCTAGCACAGATACGCAGTATTTT. The chain has TRBV5-1 and TRBJ2-3; no firm D call. The CDR3 is 15 residues long. CDR1 and CDR2 from the germline V gene are SGHRS and YFSETQ. With 7 bases removed from V and 0 bases from J, the gap between germline ends came to 15 bases.